This passage covers 16 T cell receptor beta chains from one sample sequenced in a study of beta chain features in type 1 diabetes. These receptors are not linked to any known antigen. Of the isolated RNA, all was reverse transcribed, and so the sequenced material was expressed TCRB transcripts. Clones were read by immunoSEQ multiplex PCR, and TCRdb kept only the in-frame ones, dropping some. The sample holds under 350,000 clones, roughly 13% seen once. Study findings and constraints: The study found moderately but significantly shorter TCRB CDR3s in all four CD4+ subsets of Type 1 diabetes patients.

Input material: naive CD4+ T cells from blood. The receptors stem from a man aged 30 to 45 with type 1 diabetes.

The chain carries TRBV30 and TRBJ1-5; 7 bases align to TRBD1. The germline V gene has CDR1 GTSNPN and CDR2 SVGIG (reference sequence). The CDR3 has 16 residues. V shed 3 bases, J shed 0 bases, and the junction held 8 bases outside the gene matches. In nucleotides, the CDR3 is TGTGCCTGGAGCTCCCCTCCAGGGGGTAGCAATCAGCCCCAGCATTTT. Protein sequence: CAWSSPPGGSNQPQHF.

This clone has more than one count but fewer than ten. The gene calls are TRBV30 and TRBJ1-1; D remains ambiguous. With 0 bases removed from V and 3 bases from J, the gap between germline ends came to 8 bases. The CDR3 has 13 residues. CDR1 and CDR2 (germline): GTSNPN, SVGIG (reference sequence). The CDR3 sequence: CAWSVQRDTEAFF. The CDR3 DNA follows: TGTGCCTGGAGTGTACAGCGGGACACTGAAGCTTTCTTT.

This chain joins TRBV7-9 and TRBJ2-1, with 14 positions matching TRBD2. CDR3 length: 15 amino acids. V lost 6 bases and J lost 9; bases outside the gene matches: 7. Germline loops: CDR1 SEHNR, CDR2 FQNEAQ (reference sequence). In DNA, the CDR3 is TGTGCCAGCAGTCCTCAGGGACTAGCGGGAGCTGAGCAGTTCTTC. This codes for CASSPQGLAGAEQFF.

The chain is built from TRBV13 and TRBJ1-1, with 11 bases that match TRBD1. Looked up from germline, CDR1 is PRHDT and CDR2 is FYEKMQ (reference sequence). This CDR3 contains 17 residues. Trimming removed 5 bases from V and 5 bases from J; junction bases left unmatched: 13. The CDR3 DNA reads TGTGCCAGCAGCCTCTTGGGGGGACAGGGGGGTCATACTGAAGCTTTCTTT. Translation gives CASSLLGGQGGHTEAFF.

This clone was observed a handful of times. The chain carries TRBV7-9 and TRBJ1-2; 9 nucleotides match TRBD1. The CDR3 is 15 amino acids. Per the germline V gene, CDR1 is SEHNR and CDR2 is FQNEAQ (reference sequence). The ends lost 4 bases at V and 3 bases at J; junction bases unmatched: 6. CDR3 sequence reads: CASSSTGGADYGYTF. The CDR3 bases are TGTGCCAGCAGCTCTACAGGGGGCGCGGACTATGGCTACACCTTC.

The chain has TRBV20-1 and TRBJ2-3, with D unclear. This CDR3 has 11 residues. Germline values: CDR1 DFQATT, CDR2 SNEGSKA (reference sequence). Between the trimmed V and J ends, which lost 7 bases and 2 bases, there was a span of 7 bases. CDR3 sequence: CSGYNTDTQYF. In DNA, the CDR3 is TGCAGTGGGTACAACACAGATACGCAGTATTTT.

In its sample, this clone was seen a few times. The V call is TRBV5-4, the J call TRBJ2-3, with unresolved D. CDR3 length equals 15 residues. Trimming removed 2 bases from V and 0 bases from J, with 10 bases in between. CDR1 is SGHNT, CDR2 YYREEE, per germline (reference sequence). For the CDR3, the DNA is TGTGCCAGCAGCTTACAGACGCCCAGCACAGATACGCAGTATTTT. This sequence encodes CASSLQTPSTDTQYF.

This clone was observed a handful of times. The rearrangement links TRBV4-3 to TRBJ1-1; 8 positions agree with TRBD1. The CDR3 runs 14 residues. V shed 2 bases, J shed 1 base, and the junction held 0 bases outside the gene matches. Germline CDR1 LGHNA, CDR2 YSLEER. The chain's CDR3 is CASSQTGGNTEAFF. The CDR3 DNA is TGCGCCAGCAGCCAAACAGGGGGGAACACTGAAGCTTTCTTT.

The chain couples TRBV18 to TRBJ2-1; 11 bases agree with TRBD1. J gave up 3 bases and V 2 bases, and 3 bases lay outside the gene matches. Germline assignment: CDR1 KGHSH and CDR2 LQKENI. The CDR3 has 16 residues. In nucleotides, the CDR3 is TGTGCCAGCTCACCAACCGGGACAGGGGGCTACAATGAGCAGTTCTTC. This translates into CASSPTGTGGYNEQFF.

Points on this clone: Distinct nucleotide sequences in the sample also encode this CDR3. V and J are TRBV28 and TRBJ1-1, with 9 bases matching TRBD1. The CDR3 extends over 13 amino acids. After removal of 6 bases from V and 5 bases from J, the junction contained 4 bases not matched to a gene. CDR1 MDHEN and CDR2 SYDVKM come from the germline V gene. CDR3 sequence: CASSSGQGTEAFF. In DNA, the CDR3 is TGTGCCAGCAGCAGCGGACAGGGGACTGAAGCTTTCTTT.

The sample holds a few counts of this clone. This chain's CDR3 is CASRVGSTGELFF. The CDR3 nucleotides are TGCGCCAGCAGGGTAGGGAGCACCGGGGAGCTGTTTTTT. The chain joins TRBV5-1 to TRBJ2-2; D is perhaps TRBD2 (5 bases). CDR3 size: 13 residues. Trimming cost V 5 bases and J 4 bases, with 9 bases left between them. In germline, CDR1 is SGHRS, CDR2 YFSETQ.

The gene calls are TRBV18 and TRBJ1-2, with TRBD1 identical over 12 bases. Germline V gene data show CDR1 as KGHSH and CDR2 as LQKENI. The CDR3 totals 16 residues. Trimming took 2 bases from V and 3 from J; bases not matched to a gene: 4. The CDR3 loop is CASSPSGTGGYYGYTF. The CDR3 DNA is TGTGCCAGCTCACCAAGCGGGACAGGGGGCTACTATGGCTACACCTTC. Drawing the rest from reference TRBV18 and TRBJ1-2, the complete variable domain is NAGVMQNPRHLVRRRGQEARLRCSPMKGHSHVYWYRQLPEEGLKFMVYLQKENIIDESGMPKERFSAEFPKEGPSILRIQQVVRGDSAAYFCASSPSGTGGYYGYTFGSGTRLTVV.

The CDR3 DNA reads as TGCAGCGTATCTGAGGGTAGCGGGAGCGCCTCCTACGAGCAGTACTTC. Translating it yields CSVSEGSGSASYEQYF. This rearrangement joins TRBV29-1 to TRBJ2-7; 9 positions agree with TRBD2. The CDR3 is 16 amino acids. Germline CDR1 reads SQVTM; CDR2 reads ANQGSEA. V shed 6 bases and J 0 bases; nucleotides not matched to a gene: 12.

This clone came up a few times. The gene calls are TRBV7-3 and TRBJ2-6; no definite D call. The germline V and J ends were trimmed by 2 bases and 2 bases, with 7 bases remaining between them. The CDR3 loop spans 15 amino acids. Germline CDR1 reads SGHTA; CDR2 reads FQGTGA. The CDR3 is CASSLQAPGANVLTF. The CDR3 DNA is TGTGCCAGCAGCTTACAGGCGCCTGGGGCCAACGTCCTGACTTTC.

This chain links TRBV4-3 with TRBJ2-7, with 11 positions matching TRBD2. The V and J ends lost 1 base and 7 bases, in that order; junction bases with no gene match: 9. The CDR3 has 16 amino acids. CDR1 and CDR2 (germline): LGHNA, YSLEER. CDR3 bases: TGCGCCAGCAGCCAAGGTAGTAGCGGGAGGGCCCGAGAGCAGTACTTC. This gives the protein CASSQGSSGRAREQYF.

The V gene is TRBV28, the J gene TRBJ1-2, with 7 bases lining up with TRBD1. V lost 6 bases and J lost 2; bases outside the gene matches: 3. Germline V gene sequence: CDR1 MDHEN, CDR2 SYDVKM. This CDR3 contains 13 residues. Here the CDR3 reads CASRQQGNYGYTF. Here the CDR3 DNA reads TGTGCCAGCAGACAACAGGGGAACTATGGCTACACCTTC.